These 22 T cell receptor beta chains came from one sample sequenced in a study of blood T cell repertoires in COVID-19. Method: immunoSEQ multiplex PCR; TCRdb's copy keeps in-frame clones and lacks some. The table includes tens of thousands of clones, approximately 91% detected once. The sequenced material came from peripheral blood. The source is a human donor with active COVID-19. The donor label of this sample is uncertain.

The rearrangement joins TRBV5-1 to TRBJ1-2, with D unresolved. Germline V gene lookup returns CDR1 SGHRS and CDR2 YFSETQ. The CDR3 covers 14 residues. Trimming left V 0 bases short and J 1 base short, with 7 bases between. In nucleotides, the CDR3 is TGCGCCAGCAGCTTGGCCGTTAGTAACTATGGCTACACCTTC. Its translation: CASSLAVSNYGYTF. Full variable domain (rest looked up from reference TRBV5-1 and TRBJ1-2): KAGVTQTPRYLIKTRGQQVTLSCSPISGHRSVSWYQQTPGQGLQFLFEYFSETQRNKGNFPGRFSGRQFSNSRSEMNVSTLELGDSALYLCASSLAVSNYGYTFGSGTRLTVV.

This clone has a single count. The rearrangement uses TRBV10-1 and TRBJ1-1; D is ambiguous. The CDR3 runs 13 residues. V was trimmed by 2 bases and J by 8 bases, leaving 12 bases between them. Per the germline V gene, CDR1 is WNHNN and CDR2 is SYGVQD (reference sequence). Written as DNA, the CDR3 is TGCGCCAGCAGTGAGACGGAGCTCGGCGAAGCTTTCTTT. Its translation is CASSETELGEAFF.

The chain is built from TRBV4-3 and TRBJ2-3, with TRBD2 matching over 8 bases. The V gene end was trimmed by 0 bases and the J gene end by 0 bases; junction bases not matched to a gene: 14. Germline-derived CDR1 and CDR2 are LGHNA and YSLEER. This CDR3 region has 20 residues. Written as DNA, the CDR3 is TGCGCCAGCAGCCAAGATGGGACTAGAGATCCCATTACTAGCACAGATACGCAGTATTTT. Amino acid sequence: CASSQDGTRDPITSTDTQYF.

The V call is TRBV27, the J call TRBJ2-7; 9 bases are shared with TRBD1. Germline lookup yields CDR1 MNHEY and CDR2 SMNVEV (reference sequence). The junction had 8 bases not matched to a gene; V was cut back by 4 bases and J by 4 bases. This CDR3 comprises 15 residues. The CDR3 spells CASSSPGTGKYEQYF. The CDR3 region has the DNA TGTGCCAGCAGTTCCCCCGGGACAGGGAAATACGAGCAGTACTTC.

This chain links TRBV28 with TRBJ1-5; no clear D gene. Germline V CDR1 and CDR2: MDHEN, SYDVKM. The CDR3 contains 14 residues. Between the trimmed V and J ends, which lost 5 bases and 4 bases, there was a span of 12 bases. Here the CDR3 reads CASSLPQVNQPQHF. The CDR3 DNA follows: TGTGCCAGCAGTCTGCCCCAGGTTAATCAGCCCCAGCATTTT.

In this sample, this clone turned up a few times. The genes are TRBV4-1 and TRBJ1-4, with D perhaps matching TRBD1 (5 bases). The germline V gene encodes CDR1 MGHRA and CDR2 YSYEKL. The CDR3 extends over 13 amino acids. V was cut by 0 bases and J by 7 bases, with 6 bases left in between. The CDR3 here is CASSQDQGEKLFF. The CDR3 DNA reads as TGCGCCAGCAGCCAAGATCAGGGTGAAAAACTGTTTTTT.

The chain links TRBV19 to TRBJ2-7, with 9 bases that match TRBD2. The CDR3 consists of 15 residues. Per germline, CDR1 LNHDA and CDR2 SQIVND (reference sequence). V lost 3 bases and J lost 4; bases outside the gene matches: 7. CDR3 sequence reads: CASSMSLAGSYEQYF. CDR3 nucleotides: TGTGCCAGTAGTATGAGTCTAGCGGGAAGTTACGAGCAGTACTTC.

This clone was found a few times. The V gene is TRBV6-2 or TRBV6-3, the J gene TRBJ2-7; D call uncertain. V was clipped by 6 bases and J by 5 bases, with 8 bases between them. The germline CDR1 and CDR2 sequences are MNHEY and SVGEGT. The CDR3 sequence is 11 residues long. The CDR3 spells CASSPGHEQYF. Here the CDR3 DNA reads TGTGCCAGCAGCCCGGGCCACGAGCAGTACTTC.

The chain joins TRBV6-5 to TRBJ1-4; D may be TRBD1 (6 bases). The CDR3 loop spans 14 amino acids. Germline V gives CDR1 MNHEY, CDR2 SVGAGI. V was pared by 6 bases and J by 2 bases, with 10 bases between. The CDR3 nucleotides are TGTGCCAGCAGCAGGGGTTGGACTAATGAAAAACTGTTTTTT. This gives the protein CASSRGWTNEKLFF.

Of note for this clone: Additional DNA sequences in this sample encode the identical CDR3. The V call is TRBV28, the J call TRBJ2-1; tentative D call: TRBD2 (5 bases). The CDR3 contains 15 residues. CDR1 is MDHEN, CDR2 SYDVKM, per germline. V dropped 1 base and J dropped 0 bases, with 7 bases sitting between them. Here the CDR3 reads CASSLSGSSYNEQFF. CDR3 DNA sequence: TGTGCCAGCAGTTTATCGGGGAGCTCCTACAATGAGCAGTTCTTC. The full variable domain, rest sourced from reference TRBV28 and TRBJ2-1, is DVKVTQSSRYLVKRTGEKVFLECVQDMDHENMFWYRQDPGLGLRLIYFSYDVKMKEKGDIPEGYSVSREKKERFSLILESASTNQTSMYLCASSLSGSSYNEQFFGPGTRLTVL.

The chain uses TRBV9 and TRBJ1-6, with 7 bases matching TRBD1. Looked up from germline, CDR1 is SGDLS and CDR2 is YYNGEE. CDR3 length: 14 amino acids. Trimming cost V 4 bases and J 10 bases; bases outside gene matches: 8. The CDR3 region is CASSTGTVWSPLHF. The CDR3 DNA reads TGTGCCAGCAGCACAGGGACAGTGTGGTCACCCCTCCACTTT.

The CDR3 DNA sequence: TGCGCCAGCAGCTTGCCTAGCGGGAGGGCCCGATCAACATTTCAGTACTTC. Its protein product is CASSLPSGRARSTFQYF. The rearrangement uses TRBV5-1 and TRBJ2-4; 12 bases match TRBD2. Trimming removed 1 base from V and 11 bases from J; junction bases left unmatched: 13. Germline V gives CDR1 SGHRS, CDR2 YFSETQ. This CDR3 has 17 residues.

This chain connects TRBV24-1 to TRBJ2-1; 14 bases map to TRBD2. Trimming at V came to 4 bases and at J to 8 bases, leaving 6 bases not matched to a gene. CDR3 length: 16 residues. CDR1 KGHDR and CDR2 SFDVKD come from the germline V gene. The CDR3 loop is CATSDPGLAGGDEQFF. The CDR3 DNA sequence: TGTGCCACCAGTGACCCCGGACTAGCGGGAGGCGATGAGCAGTTCTTC.

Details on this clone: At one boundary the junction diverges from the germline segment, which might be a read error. CDR3 amino acids: CASCFGAGRAGNEQFF. For the CDR3, the DNA is TGTGCCAGCTGCTTTGGGGCGGGGAGGGCCGGGAATGAGCAGTTCTTC. The chain carries TRBV11-3 and TRBJ2-1, with 7 bases fitting TRBD2. The germline V gene encodes CDR1 SGHNT and CDR2 YENEEA. There are 16 residues in the CDR3. Filled out from reference TRBV11-3 and TRBJ2-1, the complete variable domain reads EAGVVQSPRYKIIEKKQPVAFWCNPISGHNTLYWYLQNLGQGPELLIRYENEEAVDDSQLPKDRFSAERLKGVDSTLKIQPAELGDSAVYLCASCFGAGRAGNEQFFGPGTRLTVL.

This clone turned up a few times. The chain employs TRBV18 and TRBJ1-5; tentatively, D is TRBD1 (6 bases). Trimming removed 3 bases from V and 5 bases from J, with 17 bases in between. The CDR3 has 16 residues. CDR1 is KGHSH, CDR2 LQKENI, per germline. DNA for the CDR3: TGTGCCAGCTCACCTACCGGGACACCCCCGGATCAGCCCCAGCATTTT. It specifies CASSPTGTPPDQPQHF.

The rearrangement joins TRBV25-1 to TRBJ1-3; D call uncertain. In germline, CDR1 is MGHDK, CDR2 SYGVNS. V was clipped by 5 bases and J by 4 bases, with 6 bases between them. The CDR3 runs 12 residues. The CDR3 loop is CASSKQGNTIYF. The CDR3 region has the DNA TGTGCCAGCAGTAAACAGGGAAACACCATATATTTT.

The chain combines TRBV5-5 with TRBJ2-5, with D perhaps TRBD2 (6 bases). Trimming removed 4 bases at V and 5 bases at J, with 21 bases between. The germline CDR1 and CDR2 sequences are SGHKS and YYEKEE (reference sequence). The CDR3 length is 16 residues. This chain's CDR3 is CASSATGTPNMETQYF. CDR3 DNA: TGTGCCAGCAGCGCTACCGGGACTCCCAATATGGAGACCCAGTACTTC. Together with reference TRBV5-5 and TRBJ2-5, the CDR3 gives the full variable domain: DAGVTQSPTHLIKTRGQQVTLRCSPISGHKSVSWYQQVLGQGPQFIFQYYEKEERGRGNFPDRFSARQFPNYSSELNVNALLLGDSALYLCASSATGTPNMETQYFGPGTRLLVL.

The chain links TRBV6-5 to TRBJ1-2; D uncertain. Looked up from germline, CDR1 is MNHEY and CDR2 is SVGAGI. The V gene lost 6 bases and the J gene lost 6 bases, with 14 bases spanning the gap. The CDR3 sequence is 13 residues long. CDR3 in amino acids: CASSRLGRDGYTF. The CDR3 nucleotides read TGTGCCAGCAGCCGTCTTGGGAGGGATGGCTACACCTTC.

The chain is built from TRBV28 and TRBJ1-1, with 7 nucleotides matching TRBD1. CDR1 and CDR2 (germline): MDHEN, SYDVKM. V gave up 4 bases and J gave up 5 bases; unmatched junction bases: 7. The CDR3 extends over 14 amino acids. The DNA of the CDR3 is TGTGCCAGCAGTTCCGGACAGGTTGGAACTGAAGCTTTCTTT. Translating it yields CASSSGQVGTEAFF.

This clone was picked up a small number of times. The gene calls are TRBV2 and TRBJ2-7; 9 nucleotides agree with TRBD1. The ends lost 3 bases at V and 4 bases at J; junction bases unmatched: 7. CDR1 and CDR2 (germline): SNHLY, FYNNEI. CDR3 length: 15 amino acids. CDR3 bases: TGTGCCAGCAGTGAGGTGGACAGGGGTTGGTACGAGCAGTACTTC. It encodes CASSEVDRGWYEQYF.

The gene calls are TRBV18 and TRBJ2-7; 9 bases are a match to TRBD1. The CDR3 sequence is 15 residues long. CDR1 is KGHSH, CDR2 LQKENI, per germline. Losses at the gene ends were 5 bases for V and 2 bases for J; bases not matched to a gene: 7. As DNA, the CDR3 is TGTGCCAGCTCATCAGCCGGGACAGGGACCTACGAGCAGTACTTC. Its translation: CASSSAGTGTYEQYF.

The CDR3 DNA is TGCGCCAGCAGTAAAACTAGCGGGATCTACAATGAGCAGTTCTTC. Translating it yields CASSKTSGIYNEQFF. The chain is built from TRBV10-1 and TRBJ2-1; 10 nucleotides align to TRBD2. CDR1 WNHNN and CDR2 SYGVQD come from the germline V gene (reference sequence). The junction had 4 bases not matched to a gene; V was cut back by 5 bases and J by 3 bases. The CDR3 has 15 amino acids.